This paragraph covers one TCR beta chain sequence. The record originates from a study of blood T cell repertoires in COVID-19. Study-wide background: Sites across the United States, Italy and Spain contributed samples from acute and convalescent COVID-19. In each case, the material was cDNA or gDNA derived from T cells, B-cell-depleted T cells, or PBMCs.

The protocol was immunoSEQ multiplex PCR, while the TCRdb copy is restricted to in-frame clones and leaves out a portion. This sample carries some 250,000 clones, 82% of them seen once, and the ten largest clones take about 3.4%. The V gene's germline CDR1 is LNHDA and CDR2 SQIVND (reference sequence). This CDR3 region has 16 residues. V was pared by 6 bases and J by 5 bases, with 8 bases of the junction left unmatched. The chain joins TRBV19 to TRBJ2-1, with 12 positions matching TRBD2. This TCR derives from a woman between 18 and 29 years old with acute or convalescent COVID-19. The sequencing sample was made of peripheral blood. CDR3 protein: CASRRLAGVYDNEQFF. DNA of the CDR3: TGTGCCAGTAGGCGACTAGCGGGAGTATACGACAATGAGCAGTTCTTC.